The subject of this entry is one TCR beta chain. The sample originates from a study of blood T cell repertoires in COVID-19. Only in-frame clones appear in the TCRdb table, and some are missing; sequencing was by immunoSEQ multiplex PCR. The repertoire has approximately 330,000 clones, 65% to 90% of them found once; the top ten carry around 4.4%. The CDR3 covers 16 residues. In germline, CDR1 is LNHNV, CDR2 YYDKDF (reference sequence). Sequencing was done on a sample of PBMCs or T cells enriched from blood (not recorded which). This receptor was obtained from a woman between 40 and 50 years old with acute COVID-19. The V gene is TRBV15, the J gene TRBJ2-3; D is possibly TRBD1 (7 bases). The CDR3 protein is CATRRGRPDSTDTQYF. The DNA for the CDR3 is TGTGCTACGAGGAGGGGGCGGCCAGATAGCACAGATACGCAGTATTTT.